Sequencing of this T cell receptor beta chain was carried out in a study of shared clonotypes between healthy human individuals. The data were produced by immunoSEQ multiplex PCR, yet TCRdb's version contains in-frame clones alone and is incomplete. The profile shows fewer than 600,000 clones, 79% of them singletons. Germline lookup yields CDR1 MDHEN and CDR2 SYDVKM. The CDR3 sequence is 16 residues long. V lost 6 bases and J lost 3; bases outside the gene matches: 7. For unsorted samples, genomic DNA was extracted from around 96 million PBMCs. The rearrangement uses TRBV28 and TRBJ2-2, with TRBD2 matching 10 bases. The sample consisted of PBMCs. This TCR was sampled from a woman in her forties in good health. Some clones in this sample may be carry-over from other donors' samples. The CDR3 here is CASSRLAGAYTGELFF. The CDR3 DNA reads TGTGCCAGCAGCCGTCTAGCGGGAGCCTACACCGGGGAGCTGTTTTTT.